This passage covers 4 T cell receptor beta chains from one sample sequenced in a study of immune evolution from preneoplasia to lung adenocarcinoma. The table came from immunoSEQ multiplex PCR; TCRdb's copy has only in-frame clones and leaves some out. The table lists some 4,200 clones, 77% of them singletons, with roughly 8% in the top ten. Sequences were obtained from FFPE lung adenocarcinoma in situ tissue. These receptors came from a person aged 55-80 years with lung adenocarcinoma.

The rearrangement links TRBV10-1 to TRBJ2-1; D not resolved. The CDR3 totals 16 residues. With 0 bases removed from V and 0 bases from J, the gap between germline ends came to 9 bases. Germline assignment: CDR1 WNHNN and CDR2 SYGVQD (reference sequence). The CDR3 nucleotides are TGCGCCAGCAGTGAGTCAATGTCAGTCTCCTACAATGAGCAGTTCTTC. Amino acids: CASSESMSVSYNEQFF.

This clone has only one observation. The V gene is TRBV28, the J gene TRBJ1-3, with D hard to call. This CDR3 is 13 amino acids long. The V end was cut by 7 bases, the J end by 4 bases, with 11 bases between. CDR1 MDHEN and CDR2 SYDVKM come from the germline V gene. CDR3 sequence (DNA): TGTGCCAGCAATTTGTGGCAGGGAAACACCATATATTTT. Its translation is CASNLWQGNTIYF.

V is TRBV7-6 and J is TRBJ1-4, with a tentative D call TRBD1 (6 bases). This CDR3 comprises 16 residues. Germline CDR1 reads SGHVS; CDR2 reads FNYEAQ. The V end lost 0 bases, the J end lost 8 bases, and 16 bases lay between the germline ends. The CDR3 sequence: CASSLAEAGEGEKLFF. DNA for the CDR3: TGTGCCAGCAGCTTAGCTGAGGCAGGGGAGGGAGAAAAACTGTTTTTT.

This rearrangement joins TRBV5-1 to TRBJ2-3; 7 bases line up with TRBD2. In germline, CDR1 is SGHRS, CDR2 YFSETQ. V shed 7 bases and J 1 base; nucleotides not matched to a gene: 12. CDR3 length: 16 residues. CDR3 bases: TGCGCCAGCTCCGCTTCGGGGCTAGCGGGCACAGATACGCAGTATTTT. Its protein product is CASSASGLAGTDTQYF.